The entry below describes one TCR beta chain. This sample is drawn from a study of OX40 agonist ivuxolimab in advanced cancers. Produced via immunoSEQ multiplex PCR; TCRdb's table is partial and in-frame only. The sample records approximately 86,000 clones, roughly 90% being singletons. CDR1 and CDR2 from the germline V gene are MNHEY and SVGAGI. The CDR3 has 13 residues. The ends were cut back, 5 bases at V and 6 bases at J, with 13 bases in the middle. V and J are TRBV6-5 and TRBJ1-1; D is undetermined. The source was CD4+ or CD8+ T cells sorted from blood, collected in a trial of the OX40 agonist ivuxolimab. The receptor comes from an adult with an advanced solid tumor such as melanoma, head and neck, liver or kidney cancer. The CDR3 sequence: CASSLGRRAEAFF. CDR3 DNA: TGTGCCAGCAGTCTAGGGAGGAGGGCTGAAGCTTTCTTT.